The clone carrying this TCR beta chain was seen only once. Its matching antigen is unknown. The sample comes from a study of chemoradiotherapy in HPV16-positive cancers. Study in general: Candidate HPV-specific clones and shared TCR motifs came from a couple of HPV16-positive patients. Points from the study as a whole: Only a couple of HPV16-positive patients supplied the functional HPV-specificity definition. Candidate HPV-specific clones and E7-related TCR motifs grew in tumor during treatment.

The trim removed 3 bases at V and 1 base at J, leaving 5 bases unmatched. The CDR3 loop spans 15 amino acids. Germline V gene data show CDR1 as MNHEY and CDR2 as SMNVEV (reference sequence). Sequencing used immunoSEQ multiplex PCR; TCRdb keeps in-frame clones, though not all of them. Of 5,000 to 6,500 clones detected, just under 80% appear once; the ten largest clones hold 19%. Sampling was carried out from a patient who underwent chemoradiotherapy. V gene TRBV27 combines with J gene TRBJ2-7; 8 bases fit TRBD1. This TCR derives from a human donor with HPV-associated anogenital cancer. The CDR3 here is CASSLSGTGSYEQYF. In nucleotides, the CDR3 is TGTGCCAGCAGTTTGTCCGGGACAGGATCCTACGAGCAGTACTTC.